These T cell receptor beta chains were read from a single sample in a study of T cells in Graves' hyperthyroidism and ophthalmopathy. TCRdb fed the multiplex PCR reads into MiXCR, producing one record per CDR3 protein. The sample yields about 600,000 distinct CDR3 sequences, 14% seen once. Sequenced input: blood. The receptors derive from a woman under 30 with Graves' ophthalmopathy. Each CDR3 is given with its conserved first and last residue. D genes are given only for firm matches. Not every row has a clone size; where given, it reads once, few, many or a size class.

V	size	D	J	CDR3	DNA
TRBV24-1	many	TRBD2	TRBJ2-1	CATRSGRSYNEQFF	TGTGCCACCAGAAGCGGGAGGTCCTACAATGAGCAGTTCTTC
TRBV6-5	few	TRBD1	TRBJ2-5	CASSYSSRQGSQETQYF	TGTGCCAGCAGTTACTCGAGCCGACAGGGAAGTCAAGAGACCCAGTACTTC
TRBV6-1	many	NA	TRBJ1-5	CASIRGDSNQPQHF	TGTGCCAGCATCCGGGGGGATAGCAATCAGCCCCAGCATTTT
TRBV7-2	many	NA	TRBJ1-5	CASSPQLHQPQHF	TGTGCCAGCAGCCCTCAATTGCATCAGCCCCAGCATTTT
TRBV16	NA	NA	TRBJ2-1	CASCVSYNEQFF	TGTGCCAGCTGCGTCTCGTACAATGAGCAGTTCTTC
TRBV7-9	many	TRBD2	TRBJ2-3	CASSQEPGLAGLSTDTQYF	TGTGCCAGCAGCCAAGAACCGGGACTAGCGGGACTTAGCACAGATACGCAGTATTTT
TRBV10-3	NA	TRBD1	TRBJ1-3	CAISEWTGKSGNTIYF	TGTGCCATCAGTGAGTGGACAGGAAAATCTGGAAACACCATATATTTT
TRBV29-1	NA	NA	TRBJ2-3	CSVSRVWSDTQYF	TGCAGCGTTTCCAGGGTTTGGTCAGATACGCAGTATTTT
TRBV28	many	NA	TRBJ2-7	CASSRALRRREQYF	TGTGCCAGCAGTAGGGCGCTCCGAAGGCGCGAGCAGTACTTC
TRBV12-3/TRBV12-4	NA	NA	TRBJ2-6	CASWSGANVLTF	TGTGCCAGCTGGTCTGGGGCCAACGTCCTGACTTTC
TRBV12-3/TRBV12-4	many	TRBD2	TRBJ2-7	CASSLGRWEGLGSYEQYF	TGTGCCAGCAGTTTAGGCCGTTGGGAGGGACTAGGGTCCTACGAGCAGTACTTC